Shown below are 22 T cell receptor beta chains from a single sample sequenced in a study of blood T cell repertoires in COVID-19. The table came from immunoSEQ multiplex PCR; TCRdb's copy has only in-frame clones and leaves some out. The sample shows some 250,000 clones, about 80% of them seen only once. The sequencing input was peripheral blood. The source is a woman older than 75 with acute or convalescent COVID-19.

This chain uses TRBV7-9 with TRBJ2-5; 9 bases fit TRBD2. Germline V CDR1 and CDR2: SEHNR, FQNEAQ (reference sequence). CDR3 length: 16 amino acids. V trimming: 5 bases; J trimming: 0 bases; junction bases outside the gene matches: 7. CDR3 amino acids: CASSPRKRGDQETQYF. In DNA form, the CDR3 reads TGTGCCAGCAGCCCCCGTAAGCGGGGGGACCAAGAGACCCAGTACTTC.

The chain carries TRBV4-1 and TRBJ2-2; 9 bases are shared with TRBD2. V shed 1 base and J 4 bases; nucleotides not matched to a gene: 7. This CDR3 is 17 amino acids long. Germline CDR1 and CDR2: MGHRA and YSYEKL. CDR3 sequence: CASSQAVAGVPTGELFF. The CDR3 region has the DNA TGCGCCAGCAGCCAAGCGGTAGCGGGGGTCCCCACCGGGGAGCTGTTTTTT.

J is TRBJ2-3 and V is TRBV7-9, with 9 bases aligning to TRBD1. V lost 5 bases and J lost 4; bases outside the gene matches: 7. Per the germline V gene, CDR1 is SEHNR and CDR2 is FQNEAQ (reference sequence). This CDR3 comprises 15 residues. CDR3 sequence: CASSRTGQGADTQYF. CDR3 bases: TGTGCCAGCAGCCGTACGGGACAGGGTGCAGATACGCAGTATTTT.

The chain links TRBV18 to TRBJ2-5, with 7 bases lining up with TRBD2. This CDR3 has 14 amino acids. In germline, CDR1 is KGHSH, CDR2 LQKENI. V lost 3 bases to trimming and J lost 1 base; unmatched junction nucleotides: 2. CDR3 in amino acids: CASSPGGGQETQYF. In DNA form, the CDR3 reads TGTGCCAGCTCACCGGGCGGGGGCCAAGAGACCCAGTACTTC.

This chain joins TRBV5-1 and TRBJ1-1, with D uncertain. V was clipped by 4 bases and J by 5 bases, with 15 bases between them. Germline V gene lookup returns CDR1 SGHRS and CDR2 YFSETQ. The CDR3 contains 14 residues. CDR3 DNA sequence: TGCGCCAGCAGCGTGGGCCTAGGCAAGACTGAAGCTTTCTTT. Its translation: CASSVGLGKTEAFF.

The chain combines TRBV29-1 with TRBJ1-1; TRBD1 matches at 7 bases. The length of the CDR3 is 13 residues. The germline gives CDR1 SQVTM, CDR2 ANQGSEA. The V segment lost 6 bases and the J segment 4 bases; nucleotides outside the gene matches: 8. The CDR3 reads CSVVRGYFTEAFF. The CDR3 DNA reads TGCAGCGTGGTCAGGGGGTATTTCACTGAAGCTTTCTTT. The variable domain in full, completed from reference TRBV29-1 and TRBJ1-1, reads SAVISQKPSRDICQRGTSLTIQCQVDSQVTMMFWYRQQPGQSLTLIATANQGSEATYESGFVIDKFPISRPNLTFSTLTVSNMSPEDSSIYLCSVVRGYFTEAFFGQGTRLTVV.

In DNA form, the CDR3 reads TGTGCCAGCAGTTCCCGGACAGGGGGCGTTGTCTATGGCTACACCTTC. Translated, it gives CASSSRTGGVVYGYTF. The J gene is TRBJ1-2, the V gene TRBV27; TRBD1 agrees at 11 bases. The CDR3 has 16 amino acids. The V and J ends lost 4 bases and 4 bases, in that order; junction bases with no gene match: 8. The germline gives CDR1 MNHEY, CDR2 SMNVEV (reference sequence).

This chain links TRBV6-5 with TRBJ2-1, with 8 bases aligning to TRBD2. Per germline, CDR1 MNHEY and CDR2 SVGAGI. There are 15 residues in the CDR3. V lost 9 bases and J lost 0; bases outside the gene matches: 7. CDR3 nucleotides: TGTGCCAGTGCCCGCGGGGGGCGCTCCTACAATGAGCAGTTCTTC. Translating gives CASARGGRSYNEQFF.

The chain couples TRBV5-1 to TRBJ2-5; 9 bases fit TRBD2. The CDR3 covers 13 residues. Trimming cost V 7 bases and J 3 bases; bases outside gene matches: 4. The germline V gene encodes CDR1 SGHRS and CDR2 YFSETQ. Here the CDR3 reads CASSGTSKETQYF. Here the CDR3 DNA reads TGCGCCAGCTCCGGGACTAGCAAAGAGACCCAGTACTTC.

The chain joins TRBV3-1 (or the pseudogene TRBV3-2) to TRBJ1-2; D is possibly TRBD1 (6 bases). This CDR3 spans 15 amino acids. Per germline, CDR1 LGHDT and CDR2 YNNKEL (reference sequence). With 0 bases removed from V and 8 bases from J, the gap between germline ends came to 16 bases. The CDR3 DNA follows: TGTGCCAGCAGCCAAGATTGGCAGGGGCTCGAAGGCTACACCTTC. Amino acid sequence: CASSQDWQGLEGYTF.

The rearrangement links TRBV6-5 to TRBJ2-2; 8 nucleotides match TRBD1. The V gene end was trimmed by 6 bases and the J gene end by 4 bases; junction bases not matched to a gene: 4. This CDR3 is 14 amino acids long. The germline CDR1 and CDR2 sequences are MNHEY and SVGAGI. CDR3 DNA: TGTGCCAGCAGGAGACAGGGGCTCACCGGGGAGCTGTTTTTT. The encoded protein is CASRRQGLTGELFF.

The chain recombines TRBV4-2 with TRBJ2-1, with 8 bases fitting TRBD1. The CDR3 contains 15 residues. The V gene's germline CDR1 is LGHNA and CDR2 YNFKEQ. The ends lost 4 bases at V and 5 bases at J; junction bases unmatched: 7. The CDR3 protein is CASSPPGQGNNEQFF. The CDR3 nucleotides read TGTGCCAGCAGCCCTCCCGGACAGGGAAACAATGAGCAGTTCTTC.

The chain links TRBV19 to TRBJ1-5, with D tentatively TRBD1 (5 bases). This CDR3 has 15 amino acids. Per the germline V gene, CDR1 is LNHDA and CDR2 is SQIVND (reference sequence). Trimming stripped 1 base from V and 0 bases from J, with 7 bases between. This CDR3 is CASSIAGPSNQPQHF. CDR3 coding DNA: TGTGCCAGTAGTATAGCAGGGCCTAGCAATCAGCCCCAGCATTTT.

In its sample, this clone was seen a few times. The V and J genes are TRBV5-1 and TRBJ1-6, with no clear D. The length of the CDR3 is 14 residues. Germline values: CDR1 SGHRS, CDR2 YFSETQ. V gave up 2 bases and J gave up 5 bases, with 8 bases separating them. The CDR3 DNA reads TGCGCCAGCAGCTTATTCGGGGATAATTCACCCCTCCACTTT. Its translation: CASSLFGDNSPLHF.

The J gene is TRBJ1-4, the V gene TRBV7-2; the D gene is possibly TRBD1 (6 bases). Trimming took off 1 base at V and 8 bases at J, with 11 bases between the two ends. The germline CDR1 and CDR2 sequences are SGHTA and FQGNSA. CDR3 length: 14 amino acids. In DNA form, the CDR3 reads TGTGCCAGCAGCTTAGAAGACAGGTCGGAAAAACTGTTTTTT. Its protein is CASSLEDRSEKLFF.

The gene calls are TRBV7-2 and TRBJ1-2; maybe TRBD1 (5 bases). Germline V lookup: CDR1 SGHTA, CDR2 FQGNSA. Trimming took 2 bases from V and 6 from J, leaving 10 bases between them. This CDR3 is built from 13 residues. This CDR3 reads CASSLRQIDGYTF. For the CDR3, the DNA is TGTGCCAGCAGCTTACGACAGATTGATGGCTACACCTTC.

The rearrangement uses TRBV11-2 and TRBJ2-3, with 9 bases aligning to TRBD2. V dropped 5 bases and J dropped 5; count of bases not matched to a gene: 11. CDR3 length: 16 residues. The germline CDR1 and CDR2 sequences are SGHAT and FQNNGV. CDR3 region: CASSLGTSIEGDTQYF. Written as DNA, the CDR3 is TGTGCCAGCAGCCTCGGGACTAGCATCGAGGGAGATACGCAGTATTTT.

The V call is TRBV11-2, the J call TRBJ2-1; 8 positions match TRBD2. Trimming at V came to 5 bases and at J to 5 bases, leaving 11 bases not matched to a gene. Germline V gene data show CDR1 as SGHAT and CDR2 as FQNNGV. This CDR3 is built from 16 residues. The CDR3 here is CASSPLAGSPNNEQFF. As DNA, the CDR3 is TGTGCCAGCAGCCCCTTAGCGGGAAGCCCCAACAATGAGCAGTTCTTC.

The chain has TRBV4-1 and TRBJ2-3; 9 positions match TRBD1. Germline-derived CDR1 and CDR2 are MGHRA and YSYEKL. V was pared by 4 bases and J by 0 bases, with 11 bases of the junction left unmatched. The CDR3 has 18 residues. The CDR3 bases are TGCGCCAGCAGCCTAAGATCGGGGACAGGGCAGAGCACAGATACGCAGTATTTT. Translation: CASSLRSGTGQSTDTQYF.

V is TRBV19 and J is TRBJ1-2, with D maybe TRBD1 (6 bases). CDR3 length: 15 amino acids. Trimming took off 3 bases at V and 2 bases at J, with 13 bases between the two ends. In germline, CDR1 is LNHDA, CDR2 SQIVND (reference sequence). CDR3 nucleotide sequence: TGTGCCAGTAGTATCTCCCCCGGACAGAACTATGGCTACACCTTC. Translated, it gives CASSISPGQNYGYTF. Using reference TRBV19 and TRBJ1-2 for the parts outside the CDR3, the full variable domain is DGGITQSPKYLFRKEGQNVTLSCEQNLNHDAMYWYRQDPGQGLRLIYYSQIVNDFQKGDIAEGYSVSREKKESFPLTVTSAQKNPTAFYLCASSISPGQNYGYTFGSGTRLTVV.

The rearrangement uses TRBV3-1 (or the pseudogene TRBV3-2) and TRBJ2-7, with unresolved D. The germline V and J ends were trimmed by 3 bases and 2 bases, with 17 bases remaining between them. CDR3 length equals 16 residues. Per the germline V gene, CDR1 is LGHDT and CDR2 is YNNKEL (reference sequence). CDR3 protein: CASSHSRFPPTYEQYF. DNA of the CDR3: TGTGCCAGCAGCCATTCAAGATTTCCTCCTACCTACGAGCAGTACTTC.

The rearrangement links TRBV9 to TRBJ2-7, with TRBD1 matching 8 bases. Germline trimming cut 4 bases from V and 2 bases from J; bases unmatched to any gene: 5. This CDR3 is 14 amino acids long. The V gene's germline CDR1 is SGDLS and CDR2 YYNGEE. This CDR3 reads CASSPRQGTYEQYF. In DNA, the CDR3 is TGTGCCAGCAGCCCCCGACAGGGGACCTACGAGCAGTACTTC.